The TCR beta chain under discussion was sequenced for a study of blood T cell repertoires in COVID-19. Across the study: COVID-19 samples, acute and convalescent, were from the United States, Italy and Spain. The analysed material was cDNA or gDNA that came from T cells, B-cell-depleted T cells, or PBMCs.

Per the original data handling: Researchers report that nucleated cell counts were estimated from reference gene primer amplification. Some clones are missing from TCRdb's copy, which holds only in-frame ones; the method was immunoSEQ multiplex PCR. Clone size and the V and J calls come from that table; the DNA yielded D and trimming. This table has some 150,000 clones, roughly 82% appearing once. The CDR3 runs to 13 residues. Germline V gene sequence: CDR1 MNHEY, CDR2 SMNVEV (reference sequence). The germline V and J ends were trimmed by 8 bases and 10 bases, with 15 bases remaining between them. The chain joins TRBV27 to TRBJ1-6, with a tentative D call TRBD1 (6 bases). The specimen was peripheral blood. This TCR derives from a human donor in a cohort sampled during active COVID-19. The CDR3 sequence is CASALQGISPLHF. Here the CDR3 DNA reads TGTGCCAGCGCCTTACAGGGAATATCACCCCTCCACTTT.